These 18 T cell receptor beta chains originate from one sample sequenced in a study of T-cell memory formation after mild COVID-19. TCRdb reanalysed the 5' RACE reads using MiXCR and keeps one entry per CDR3 protein. The repertoire holds more than 250,000 distinct CDR3 sequences, with roughly 18% as singletons. Material for sequencing was PBMCs or a T cell subset sorted from them (not recorded which). The source is a young man who had mild COVID-19 (a few samples of this study predate the infection). Cell type and time point are not known.

V and J are TRBV3-1 and TRBJ2-7; TRBD1 matches 9 bases. CDR1 and CDR2 (germline): LGHDT, YNNKEL (reference sequence). CDR3 length equals 14 residues. Trimming removed 4 bases from V and 4 bases from J; junction bases left unmatched: 5. CDR3 coding DNA: TGTGCCAGCAGCCCCGGGACAGGGATTTACGAGCAGTACGTC. As protein: CASSPGTGIYEQYV.

The chain uses TRBV15 and TRBJ1-5; D unclear. The length of the CDR3 is 16 residues. Trimming shortened V by 5 bases and J by 0 bases, and 14 bases separated the two germline ends. CDR1 and CDR2 (germline): LNHNV, YYDKDF (reference sequence). In DNA form, the CDR3 reads TGTGCCACCAGCCCTGAACAGAGTTATAGCAATCAGCCCCAGCATTTT. As protein: CATSPEQSYSNQPQHF.

This clonotype was seen a handful of times. The V gene is TRBV9, the J gene TRBJ2-7; 11 bases map to TRBD2. V was clipped by 4 bases and J by 5 bases; unmatched bases: 5. The V gene's germline CDR1 is SGDLS and CDR2 YYNGEE. The CDR3 runs to 14 residues. The CDR3 is CASSSLAGGNEQYV. DNA of the CDR3: TGTGCCAGCAGCTCCTTAGCGGGGGGGAACGAGCAGTACGTC.

This clonotype was found many times. The chain recombines TRBV6-5 with TRBJ1-4, with D perhaps matching TRBD1 (6 bases). This CDR3 comprises 16 residues. CDR1 is MNHEY and CDR2 is SVGAGI in the germline V gene. V was trimmed by 6 bases and J by 7 bases, leaving 21 bases between them. The CDR3 loop is CASSRDRPRLGEKLFF. Written as DNA, the CDR3 is TGTGCCAGCAGCCGCGACAGGCCCAGACTCGGTGAAAAACTGTTTTTT.

The rearrangement uses TRBV6-6 and TRBJ2-3; TRBD1 might be the D (5 bases). This CDR3 contains 18 residues. The V end lost 0 bases, the J end lost 0 bases, and 16 bases lay between the germline ends. Germline V gene lookup returns CDR1 MNHNY and CDR2 SVGAGI (reference sequence). The CDR3 bases are TGTGCCAGCAGTTACTCCAGGGATGGAGTGGCGAGCACAGATACGCAGTATTTT. Its translation: CASSYSRDGVASTDTQYF.

This clonotype has just a few counts. The chain has TRBV6-5 and TRBJ2-2, with a tentative D call TRBD2 (6 bases). Trimming took off 5 bases at V and 5 bases at J, with 15 bases between the two ends. Germline CDR1 and CDR2: MNHEY and SVGAGI. The CDR3 is 15 amino acids. This CDR3 reads CASSLGGPRTGELFF. CDR3 in DNA: TGTGCCAGCAGTCTCGGGGGACCTCGGACCGGGGAGCTGTTTTTT.

The CDR3 sequence: CASSSLDSGANVLTF. For the CDR3, the DNA is TGTGCCAGCAGCTCCCTTGACTCTGGGGCCAACGTCCTGACTTTC. The chain is built from TRBV11-2 and TRBJ2-6; D ambiguous. V was shortened by 4 bases and J by 0 bases, with 7 bases between the two germline ends. CDR1 and CDR2 from the germline V gene are SGHAT and FQNNGV. The CDR3 loop spans 15 amino acids.

The V gene is TRBV6-6, the J gene TRBJ1-2; D uncertain. Trimming pared 0 bases from V and 4 bases from J, leaving 18 bases between. The CDR3 spans 17 residues. From germline, CDR1 is MNHNY and CDR2 SVGAGI (reference sequence). CDR3 protein: CASSYSHGTDDPYGYTF. CDR3 coding DNA: TGTGCCAGCAGTTACTCGCACGGAACAGATGATCCCTATGGCTACACCTTC.

This clonotype was seen only a few times. The CDR3 ends on some other residue instead of the conserved phenylalanine or tryptophan, so this is likely a read error. The chain joins TRBV9 to TRBJ1-6; 8 bases align to TRBD1. This CDR3 is built from 16 residues. Germline lookup yields CDR1 SGDLS and CDR2 YYNGEE. The junction had 10 bases not matched to a gene; V was cut back by 3 bases and J by 8 bases. The CDR3 DNA reads TGTGCCAGCAGCGCAAGGACAGGGCCTGGGGATTCACCCCTCCACCTT. This encodes CASSARTGPGDSPLHL.

The V gene is TRBV18, the J gene TRBJ1-1; D gene ambiguous. V was clipped by 6 bases and J by 5 bases, with 13 bases between them. Per germline, CDR1 KGHSH and CDR2 LQKENI. The CDR3 sequence is 13 residues long. The CDR3 protein is CASSPIEGTEAFF. For the CDR3, the DNA is TGTGCCAGCTCCCCCATTGAAGGGACTGAAGCTTTCTTT.

This clonotype has more than one count but fewer than ten. In nucleotides, the CDR3 is TGTGCCAGCTCACCACAGGGAGGTCATACTATTACAGATACGCAGTATTTT. Amino acid sequence: CASSPQGGHTITDTQYF. The J gene is TRBJ2-3, the V gene TRBV18; D perhaps matches TRBD2 (6 bases). The CDR3 runs to 17 residues. Trimming removed 1 base from V and 3 bases from J, with 17 bases in between. CDR1 is KGHSH, CDR2 LQKENI, per germline.

This clonotype was seen more than once but under ten times. The chain employs TRBV4-2 and TRBJ1-2; a possible D gene is TRBD1 (5 bases). V lost 3 bases, J lost 4 bases, and 21 bases lay in between. The CDR3 is 17 residues long. Germline-derived CDR1 and CDR2 are LGHNA and YNFKEQ. CDR3 amino acids: CASSQDLSGRNIYGYTF. In nucleotides, the CDR3 is TGTGCCAGCAGCCAGGACTTGTCAGGGCGGAATATCTATGGCTACACCTTC.

This clonotype was recorded a few times. The V call is TRBV3-1, the J call TRBJ1-2, with D unclear. Germline V gene sequence: CDR1 LGHDT, CDR2 YNNKEL (reference sequence). The CDR3 extends over 17 amino acids. V dropped 1 base and J dropped 4 bases, with 19 bases sitting between them. The CDR3 DNA reads as TGTGCCAGCAGCCAAGCGGACGGAAAGGCCCTCCGCTATGGCTACACCTTC. It specifies CASSQADGKALRYGYTF.

This clonotype was picked up many times. The chain couples TRBV12-3 or TRBV12-4 to TRBJ2-7; no firm D call. The CDR3 totals 13 residues. V lost 4 bases to trimming and J lost 3 bases, with 10 bases between them. The CDR3: CASSSDPGYEQYV. Written as DNA, the CDR3 is TGTGCCAGCAGTTCAGACCCCGGCTACGAGCAGTACGTC.

This clonotype was detected only a few times. V usage is TRBV28 and J usage is TRBJ1-1, with 7 bases lining up with TRBD1. J gave up 0 bases and V 7 bases, and 5 bases lay outside the gene matches. From germline, CDR1 is MDHEN and CDR2 SYDVKM. The CDR3 totals 14 residues. CDR3 coding DNA: TGTGCCAGCACCTTCGACAGGGTGAACACTGAAGCTTTCTTT. This sequence encodes CASTFDRVNTEAFF. The full variable domain, its missing parts supplied by reference TRBV28 and TRBJ1-1, is DVKVTQSSRYLVKRTGEKVFLECVQDMDHENMFWYRQDPGLGLRLIYFSYDVKMKEKGDIPEGYSVSREKKERFSLILESASTNQTSMYLCASTFDRVNTEAFFGQGTRLTVV.

V is TRBV6-2 or TRBV6-3 and J is TRBJ1-5; D is possibly TRBD1 (5 bases). The germline CDR1 and CDR2 sequences are MNHEY and SVGEGT. Trimming took 7 bases from V and 4 from J, leaving 17 bases between them. CDR3 length: 15 residues. In DNA form, the CDR3 reads TGTGCCAGCACCCGGGGGGGTTCGCCGAATCAGCCCCAGCATTTT. As protein: CASTRGGSPNQPQHF.

In its sample, this clonotype was seen a few times. The gene calls are TRBV5-1 and TRBJ2-1; D is uncertain. This CDR3 is built from 16 residues. CDR1 SGHRS and CDR2 YFSETQ come from the germline V gene. The V gene lost 3 bases and the J gene lost 0 bases, with 13 bases spanning the gap. The CDR3 here is CASSSIYSSSYNEQFF. The DNA for the CDR3 is TGCGCCAGCAGCTCCATTTACTCGAGCTCCTACAATGAGCAGTTCTTC.

The table lists this clonotype with a few counts. The V call is TRBV7-9, the J call TRBJ2-7, with a tentative D call TRBD1 (5 bases). The CDR3 sequence is 13 residues long. CDR1 and CDR2 (germline): SEHNR, FQNEAQ (reference sequence). Trimming pared 3 bases from V and 0 bases from J, leaving 6 bases between. The CDR3 DNA follows: TGTGCCAGCAGCTTGGACACCTCCTACGAGCAGTACGTC. Its protein is CASSLDTSYEQYV.